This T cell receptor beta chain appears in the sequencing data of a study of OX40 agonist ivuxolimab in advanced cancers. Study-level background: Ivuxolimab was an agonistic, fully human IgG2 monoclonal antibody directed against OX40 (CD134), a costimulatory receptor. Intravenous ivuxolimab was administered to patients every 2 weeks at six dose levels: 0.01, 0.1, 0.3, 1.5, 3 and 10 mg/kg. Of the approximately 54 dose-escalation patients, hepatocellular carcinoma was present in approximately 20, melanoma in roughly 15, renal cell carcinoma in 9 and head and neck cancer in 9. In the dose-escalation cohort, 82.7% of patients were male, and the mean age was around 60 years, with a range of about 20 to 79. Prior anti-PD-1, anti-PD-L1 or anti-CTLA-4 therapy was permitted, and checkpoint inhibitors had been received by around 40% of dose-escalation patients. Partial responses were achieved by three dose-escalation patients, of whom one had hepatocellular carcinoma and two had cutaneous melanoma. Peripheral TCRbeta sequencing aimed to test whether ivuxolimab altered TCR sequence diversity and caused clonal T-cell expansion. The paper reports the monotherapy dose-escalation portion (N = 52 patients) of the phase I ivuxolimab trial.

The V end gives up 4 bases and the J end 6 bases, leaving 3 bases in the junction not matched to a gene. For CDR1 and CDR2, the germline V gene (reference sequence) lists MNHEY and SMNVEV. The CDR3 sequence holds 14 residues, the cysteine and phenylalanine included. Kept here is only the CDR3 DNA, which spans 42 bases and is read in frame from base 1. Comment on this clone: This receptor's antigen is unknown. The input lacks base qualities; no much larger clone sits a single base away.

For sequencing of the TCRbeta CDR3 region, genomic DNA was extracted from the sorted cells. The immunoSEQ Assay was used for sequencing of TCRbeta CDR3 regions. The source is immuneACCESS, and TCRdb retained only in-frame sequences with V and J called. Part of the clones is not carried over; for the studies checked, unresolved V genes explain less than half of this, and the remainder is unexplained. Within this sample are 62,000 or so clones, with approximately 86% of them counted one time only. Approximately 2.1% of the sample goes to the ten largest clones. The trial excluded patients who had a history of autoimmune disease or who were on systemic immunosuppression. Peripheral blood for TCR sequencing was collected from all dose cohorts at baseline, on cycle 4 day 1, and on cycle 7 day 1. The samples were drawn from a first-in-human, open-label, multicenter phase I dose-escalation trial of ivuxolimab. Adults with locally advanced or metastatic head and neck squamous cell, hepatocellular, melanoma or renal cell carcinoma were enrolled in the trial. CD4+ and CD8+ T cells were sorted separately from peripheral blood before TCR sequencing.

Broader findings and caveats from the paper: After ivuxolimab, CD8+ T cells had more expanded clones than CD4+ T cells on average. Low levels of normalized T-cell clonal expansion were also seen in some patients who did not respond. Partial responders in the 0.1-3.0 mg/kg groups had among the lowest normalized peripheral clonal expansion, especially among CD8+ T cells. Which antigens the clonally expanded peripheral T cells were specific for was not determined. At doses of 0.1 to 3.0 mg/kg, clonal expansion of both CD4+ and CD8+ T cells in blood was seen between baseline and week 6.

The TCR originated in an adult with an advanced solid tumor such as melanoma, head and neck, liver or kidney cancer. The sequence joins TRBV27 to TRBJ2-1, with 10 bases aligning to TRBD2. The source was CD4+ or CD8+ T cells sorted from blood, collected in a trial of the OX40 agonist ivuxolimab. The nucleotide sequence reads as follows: TGTGCCAGCAGTTCTAGCGGGAGTTTCAATGAGCAGTTCTTC. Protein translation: CASSSSGSFNEQFF.